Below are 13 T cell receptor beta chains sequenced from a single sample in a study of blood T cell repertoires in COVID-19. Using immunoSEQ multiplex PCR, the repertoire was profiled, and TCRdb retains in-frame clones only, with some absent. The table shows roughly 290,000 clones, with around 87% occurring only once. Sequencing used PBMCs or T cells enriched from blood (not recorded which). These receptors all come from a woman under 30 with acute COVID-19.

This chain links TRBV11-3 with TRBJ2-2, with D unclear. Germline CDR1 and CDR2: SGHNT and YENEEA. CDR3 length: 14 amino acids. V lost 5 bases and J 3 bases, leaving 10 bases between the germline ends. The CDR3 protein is CASSRNRDTGELFF. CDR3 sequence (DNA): TGTGCCAGCAGCCGAAACAGAGACACCGGGGAGCTGTTTTTT. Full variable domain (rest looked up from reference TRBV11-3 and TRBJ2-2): EAGVVQSPRYKIIEKKQPVAFWCNPISGHNTLYWYLQNLGQGPELLIRYENEEAVDDSQLPKDRFSAERLKGVDSTLKIQPAELGDSAVYLCASSRNRDTGELFFGEGSRLTVL.

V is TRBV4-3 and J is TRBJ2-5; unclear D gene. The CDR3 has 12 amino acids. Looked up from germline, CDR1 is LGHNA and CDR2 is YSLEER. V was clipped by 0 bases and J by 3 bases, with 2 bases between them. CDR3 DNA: TGCGCCAGCAGCCAAGACGAAGAGACCCAGTACTTC. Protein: CASSQDEETQYF.

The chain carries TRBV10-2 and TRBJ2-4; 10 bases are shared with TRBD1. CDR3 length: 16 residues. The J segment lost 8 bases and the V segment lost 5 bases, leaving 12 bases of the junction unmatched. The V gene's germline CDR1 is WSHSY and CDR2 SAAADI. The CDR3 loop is CASSNGQGGTLDIQYF. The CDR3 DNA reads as TGCGCCAGCAGTAACGGACAGGGGGGTACTTTAGACATTCAGTACTTC.

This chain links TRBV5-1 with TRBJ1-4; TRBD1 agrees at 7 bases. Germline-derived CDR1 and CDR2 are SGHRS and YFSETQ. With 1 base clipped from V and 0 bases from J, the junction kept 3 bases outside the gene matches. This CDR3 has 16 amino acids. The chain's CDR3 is CASSLHGTATNEKLFF. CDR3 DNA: TGCGCCAGCAGCTTGCACGGGACAGCAACTAATGAAAAACTGTTTTTT.

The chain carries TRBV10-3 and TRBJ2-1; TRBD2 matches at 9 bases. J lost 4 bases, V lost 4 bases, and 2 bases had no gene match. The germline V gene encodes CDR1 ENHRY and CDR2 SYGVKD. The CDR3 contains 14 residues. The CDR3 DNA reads TGTGCCATCAGTGCTGCGGGAGGGTACAATGAGCAGTTCTTC. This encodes CAISAAGGYNEQFF.

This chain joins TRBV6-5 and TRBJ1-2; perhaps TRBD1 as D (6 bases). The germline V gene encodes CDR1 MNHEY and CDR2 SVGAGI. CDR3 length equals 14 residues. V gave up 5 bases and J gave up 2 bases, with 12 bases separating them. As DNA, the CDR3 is TGTGCCAGCAGTCCCGGGGGGCCGAACTATGGCTACACCTTC. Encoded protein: CASSPGGPNYGYTF.

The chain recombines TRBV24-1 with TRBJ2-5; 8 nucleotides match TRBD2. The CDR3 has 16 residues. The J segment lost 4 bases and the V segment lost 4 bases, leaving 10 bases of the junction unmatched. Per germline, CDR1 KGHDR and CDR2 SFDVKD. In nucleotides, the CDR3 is TGTGCCACCAGTGACCCCGGGGGGGTGAGGGGAGAGACCCAGTACTTC. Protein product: CATSDPGGVRGETQYF.

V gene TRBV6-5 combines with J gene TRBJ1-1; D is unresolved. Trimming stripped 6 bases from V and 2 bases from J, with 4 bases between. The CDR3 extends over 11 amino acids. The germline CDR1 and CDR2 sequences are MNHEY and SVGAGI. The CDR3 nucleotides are TGTGCCAGCAGGAGCAACACTGAAGCTTTCTTT. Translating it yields CASRSNTEAFF.

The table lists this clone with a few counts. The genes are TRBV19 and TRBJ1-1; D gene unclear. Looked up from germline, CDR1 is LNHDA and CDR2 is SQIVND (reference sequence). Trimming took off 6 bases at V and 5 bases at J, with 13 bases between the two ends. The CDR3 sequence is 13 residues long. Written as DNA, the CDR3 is TGTGCCAGTAGCGAGGGTTTGTGGACTGAAGCTTTCTTT. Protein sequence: CASSEGLWTEAFF.

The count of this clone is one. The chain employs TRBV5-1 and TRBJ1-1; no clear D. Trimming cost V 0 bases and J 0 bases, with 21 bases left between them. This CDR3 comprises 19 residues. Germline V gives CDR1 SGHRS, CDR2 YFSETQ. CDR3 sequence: CASSLATGGIGRMNTEAFF. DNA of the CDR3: TGCGCCAGCAGCTTGGCCACGGGAGGTATTGGGCGAATGAACACTGAAGCTTTCTTT.

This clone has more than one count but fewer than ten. The DNA of the CDR3 is TGCGCCAGGAACCGACTTTACGAGCAGTACTTC. It yields the protein CARNRLYEQYF. This chain joins TRBV10-1 and TRBJ2-7; no definite D call. V shed 9 bases and J shed 4 bases, with 10 bases lying between them. In germline, CDR1 is WNHNN, CDR2 SYGVQD (reference sequence). The length of the CDR3 is 11 residues.

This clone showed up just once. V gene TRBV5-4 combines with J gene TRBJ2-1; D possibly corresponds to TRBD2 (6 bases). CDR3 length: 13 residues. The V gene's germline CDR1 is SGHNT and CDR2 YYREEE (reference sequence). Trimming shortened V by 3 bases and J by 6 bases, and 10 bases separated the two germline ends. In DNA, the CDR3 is TGTGCCAGCAGCTCGACTAGGGTCAATGAGCAGTTCTTC. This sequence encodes CASSSTRVNEQFF.

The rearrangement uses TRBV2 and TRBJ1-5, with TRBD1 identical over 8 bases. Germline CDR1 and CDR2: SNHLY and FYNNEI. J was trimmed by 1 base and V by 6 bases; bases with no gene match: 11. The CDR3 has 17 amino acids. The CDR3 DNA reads TGTGCCAGCAGAGACTACCACCAGGGGGCGAGCAATCAGCCCCAGCATTTT. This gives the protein CASRDYHQGASNQPQHF. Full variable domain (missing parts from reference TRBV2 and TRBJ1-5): EPEVTQTPSHQVTQMGQEVILRCVPISNHLYFYWYRQILGQKVEFLVSFYNNEISEKSEIFDDQFSVERPDGSNFTLKIRSTKLEDSAMYFCASRDYHQGASNQPQHFGDGTRLSIL.